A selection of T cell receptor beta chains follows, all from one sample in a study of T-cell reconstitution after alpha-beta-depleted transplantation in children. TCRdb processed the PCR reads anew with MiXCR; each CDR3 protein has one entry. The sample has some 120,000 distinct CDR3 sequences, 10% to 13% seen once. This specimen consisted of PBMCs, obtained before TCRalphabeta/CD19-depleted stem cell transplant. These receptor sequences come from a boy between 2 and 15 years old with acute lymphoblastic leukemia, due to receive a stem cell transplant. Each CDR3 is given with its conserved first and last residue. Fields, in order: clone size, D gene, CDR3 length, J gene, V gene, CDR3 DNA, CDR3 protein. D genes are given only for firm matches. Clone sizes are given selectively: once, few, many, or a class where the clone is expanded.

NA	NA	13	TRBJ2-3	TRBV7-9	TGTGCCACCCGGGCCCCTTTCACAGATACGCAGTATTTT	CATRAPFTDTQYF
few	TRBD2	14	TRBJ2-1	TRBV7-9	TGTGCCAGCTGTCCGGGACTAGCGCTCGATGAGCAGTTCTTC	CASCPGLALDEQFF
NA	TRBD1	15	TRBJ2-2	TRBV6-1	TGTGCCAGCAGTCGGGACAGGGGGCTCACCGGGGAGCTGTTTTTT	CASSRDRGLTGELFF
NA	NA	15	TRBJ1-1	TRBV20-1	TGCAGTGCTAGGCCCGGGACGGGGGGAAACACTGAAGCTTTCTTT	CSARPGTGGNTEAFF
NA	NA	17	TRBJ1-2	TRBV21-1	TGTGCCAGCAGCAAAGCGCTCGGGCCTACCGCTAACTATGGCTACACCTTC	CASSKALGPTANYGYTF
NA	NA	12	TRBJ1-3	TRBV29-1	TGCAGCGTTGTACAGGGAAGGAACACCATATATTTT	CSVVQGRNTIYF
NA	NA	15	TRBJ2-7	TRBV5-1	TGCGCCAGCAGCCTTATCCGGACGCAACCTGGCGAGCAGTACTTC	CASSLIRTQPGEQYF
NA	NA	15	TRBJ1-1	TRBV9	TGTGCCAGCAGCCTGGGAACCGCCTCGAGAGATGAAGCTTTCTTT	CASSLGTASRDEAFF
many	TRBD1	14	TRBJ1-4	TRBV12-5	TGTGCTAGTGGACTGGGACAGTTTAACGAAAAACTGTTTTTT	CASGLGQFNEKLFF
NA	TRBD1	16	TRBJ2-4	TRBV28	TGTGCCAGCAGTACGGCCGGGACAGTAGCCAAAAACATTCAGTACTTC	CASSTAGTVAKNIQYF
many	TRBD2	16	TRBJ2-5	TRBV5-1	TGCGCCAGCAGCCCTCGACTAGCGGAGTACCAAGAGACCCAGTACTTC	CASSPRLAEYQETQYF
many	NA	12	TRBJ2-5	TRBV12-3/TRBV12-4	TGTGCCAGCAGTTTGTGGGGGGAGACCCAGTACTTC	CASSLWGETQYF
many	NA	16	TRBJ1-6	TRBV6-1	TGTGCCAGCACTCCCGGCGGAAGGTCCTATAATTCACCCCTCCACTTT	CASTPGGRSYNSPLHF
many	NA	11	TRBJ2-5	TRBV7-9	TGTGCCAGCGCCGCTGGGGAGACCCAGTACTTC	CASAAGETQYF
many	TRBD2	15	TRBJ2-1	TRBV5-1	TGCGCCAGCAGCTTAGGCGGGGGGGATTACAATGAGCAGTTCTTC	CASSLGGGDYNEQFF
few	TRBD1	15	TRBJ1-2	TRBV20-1	TGCAGTGCTAGAGGACATGGGACAGGGGAGGGAGGCTACACCTTC	CSARGHGTGEGGYTF
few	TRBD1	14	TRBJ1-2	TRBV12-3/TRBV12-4	TGTGCCAGCAGTACTCAGACAGGGGGCTATGGCTACACCTTC	CASSTQTGGYGYTF
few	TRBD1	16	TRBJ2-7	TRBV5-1	TGCTCCAGCAGCTTGTTCGGGACAGGGGTGACCTACGAGCAGTACTTC	CSSSLFGTGVTYEQYF
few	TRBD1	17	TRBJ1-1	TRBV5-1	TGCGCCAGCAGCTTGGAATTCGGGACAGGGGGAGGAACTGAAGCTTTCTTT	CASSLEFGTGGGTEAFF
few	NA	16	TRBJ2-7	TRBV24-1	TGTGCCACCAGTGATCCCCGGGGAGATCGGGGCTACGAGCAGTACTTC	CATSDPRGDRGYEQYF
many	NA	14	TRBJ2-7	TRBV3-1	TGTGCCAGCAGCCAAGGGACTCGACGCTACGAGCAGTACTTC	CASSQGTRRYEQYF
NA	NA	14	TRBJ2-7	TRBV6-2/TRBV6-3	TGTGCCAGCAGTTACTCGGGGAGCCATTACGAGCAGTACTTC	CASSYSGSHYEQYF